Listed here are 27 T cell receptor beta chains from one sample, sequenced in a study of graft-versus-host responses after intestinal transplantation. Profiling relied on immunoSEQ multiplex PCR, and the TCRdb table lists in-frame clones only, not all of them. Of about 54,000 clones listed, 75% to 95% are singletons. The sample consisted of PBMCs, taken roughly 95 weeks after intestinal transplant. All receptors come from a human patient who received an intestinal transplant, so some T cells may come from the graft donor.

The rearrangement uses TRBV6-5 and TRBJ1-1, with a weak D call TRBD1 (5 bases). V lost 0 bases and J lost 8, with 16 bases in between. The CDR3 contains 15 residues. Germline CDR1 is MNHEY and CDR2 is SVGAGI. The CDR3 DNA is TGTGCCAGCAGTTACTCGATCAGTGGGACTTTCGAAGCTTTCTTT. This encodes CASSYSISGTFEAFF.

V is TRBV9 and J is TRBJ2-4; the D is unclear. This CDR3 comprises 15 residues. V lost 7 bases and J 8 bases, leaving 22 bases between the germline ends. Per the germline V gene, CDR1 is SGDLS and CDR2 is YYNGEE. The CDR3 coding sequence is TGTGCCAGCTCCCGCAGTAGCAGGCTTTACGACATTCAGTACTTC. Encoded protein: CASSRSSRLYDIQYF.

The V gene is TRBV7-2, the J gene TRBJ1-1; D ambiguous. Deletions cut 5 bases from V and 6 bases from J, with 13 bases between. This CDR3 is 13 amino acids long. The germline V gene encodes CDR1 SGHTA and CDR2 FQGNSA. Here the CDR3 reads CASSTAAASEAFF. For the CDR3, the DNA is TGTGCCAGCAGCACCGCGGCAGCTTCTGAAGCTTTCTTT.

CDR3 protein: CASSFRAGGEGTQYF. CDR3 nucleotide sequence: TGCGCCAGCAGCTTTCGGGCAGGGGGCGAGGGGACCCAGTACTTC. The chain employs TRBV5-1 and TRBJ2-5, with 8 bases identical to TRBD1. CDR1 SGHRS and CDR2 YFSETQ come from the germline V gene. The V segment lost 2 bases and the J segment 7 bases; nucleotides outside the gene matches: 10. The CDR3 spans 15 residues.

The rearrangement links TRBV6-5 to TRBJ1-1; D unclear. The CDR3 sequence is 15 residues long. In germline, CDR1 is MNHEY, CDR2 SVGAGI. The V and J ends lost 0 bases and 1 base respectively, with 9 bases between them. The DNA for the CDR3 is TGTGCCAGCAGTTACTCGGCAGTACCGAACACTGAAGCTTTCTTT. Translated, it gives CASSYSAVPNTEAFF.

This chain links TRBV7-9 with TRBJ2-2; D not resolved. Germline V CDR1 and CDR2: SEHNR, FQNEAQ (reference sequence). Trimming removed 5 bases from V and 5 bases from J, with 9 bases in between. The CDR3 runs to 13 residues. The CDR3 coding sequence is TGTGCCAGCAGCATAAGGGTGACCGGGGAGCTGTTTTTT. Its translation is CASSIRVTGELFF.

The chain combines TRBV10-3 with TRBJ2-7, with D possibly TRBD1 on 6 matching bases. The CDR3 is 14 amino acids. Germline assignment: CDR1 ENHRY and CDR2 SYGVKD. With 3 bases removed from V and 3 bases from J, the gap between germline ends came to 12 bases. The CDR3 loop reads CAISDGQGIYEQYF. As DNA, the CDR3 is TGTGCCATCAGTGACGGCCAGGGGATCTACGAGCAGTACTTC.

The chain joins TRBV7-9 to TRBJ2-2; 9 bases fit TRBD1. Germline CDR1 reads SEHNR; CDR2 reads FQNEAQ (reference sequence). The V segment lost 5 bases and the J segment 3 bases; nucleotides outside the gene matches: 4. This CDR3 region has 15 residues. DNA for the CDR3: TGTGCCAGCAGCCCCGGGACAGGGTACACCGGGGAGCTGTTTTTT. This encodes CASSPGTGYTGELFF.

The chain carries TRBV30 and TRBJ1-3; D not certain. V lost 5 bases, J lost 5 bases, and 22 bases lay in between. CDR3 length: 16 residues. Germline-derived CDR1 and CDR2 are GTSNPN and SVGIG (reference sequence). The CDR3 sequence: CAWSALIGLPRNTIYF. CDR3 DNA sequence: TGTGCCTGGTCTGCTCTGATTGGACTCCCGCGAAACACCATATATTTT.

This rearrangement joins TRBV7-8 to TRBJ2-5; a weak D match, TRBD2 (5 bases). CDR1 is SGHVS, CDR2 FQNEAQ, per germline. The CDR3 runs 15 residues. V was trimmed by 6 bases and J by 0 bases, leaving 14 bases between them. The CDR3 DNA reads as TGTGCCAGCAGACGTAGCGACGGCAACCAAGAGACCCAGTACTTC. Translation: CASRRSDGNQETQYF.

The chain employs TRBV5-8 and TRBJ1-1; possible D gene TRBD1, 5 bases. CDR1 and CDR2 (germline): SGHTS, YDEGEE. V gave up 3 bases and J gave up 3 bases, with 9 bases separating them. This CDR3 comprises 13 residues. The CDR3: CASSSGEDTEAFF. The CDR3 DNA reads as TGTGCCAGCAGCTCGGGGGAGGACACTGAAGCTTTCTTT.

V usage is TRBV19 and J usage is TRBJ1-5; TRBD1 matches 9 bases. Losses at the gene ends were 8 bases for V and 0 bases for J; bases not matched to a gene: 5. CDR3 size: 15 residues. The germline gives CDR1 LNHDA, CDR2 SQIVND (reference sequence). CDR3 coding DNA: TGTGCCAGTGCACAGGGGGCGCATAGCAATCAGCCCCAGCATTTT. It codes for CASAQGAHSNQPQHF.

V is TRBV6-4 and J is TRBJ1-2; D perhaps matches TRBD1 (6 bases). Germline values: CDR1 MRHNA, CDR2 SNTAGT. CDR3 length: 15 amino acids. Between the trimmed V and J ends, which lost 2 bases and 9 bases, there was a span of 19 bases. The CDR3 here is CASSDEGGVVGSYTF. DNA for the CDR3: TGTGCCAGCAGTGACGAAGGGGGAGTTGTGGGGAGCTACACCTTC.

The CDR3 spells CASSMEGFSYNEQFF. The CDR3 region has the DNA TGTGCCAGTAGTATGGAGGGGTTCTCCTACAATGAGCAGTTCTTC. The rearrangement joins TRBV19 to TRBJ2-1; perhaps TRBD2 as D (6 bases). The germline V gene encodes CDR1 LNHDA and CDR2 SQIVND (reference sequence). V was shortened by 3 bases and J by 0 bases, with 9 bases between the two germline ends. The CDR3 contains 15 residues.

The chain uses TRBV6-1 and TRBJ1-4, with 10 positions matching TRBD1. With V trimmed by 4 bases and J by 5 bases, 1 base remained unmatched. The CDR3 contains 14 residues. Germline CDR1 and CDR2: MNHNS and SASEGT. In nucleotides, the CDR3 is TGTGCCAGCAGTGTGGGACAGGGGAATGAAAAACTGTTTTTT. Translating it yields CASSVGQGNEKLFF.

V usage is TRBV10-3 and J usage is TRBJ2-5, with D perhaps matching TRBD2 (7 bases). This CDR3 has 17 amino acids. V dropped 0 bases and J dropped 4 bases, with 18 bases sitting between them. Looked up from germline, CDR1 is ENHRY and CDR2 is SYGVKD. The CDR3 loop reads CAISESDGGGGRETQYF. In DNA, the CDR3 is TGTGCCATCAGTGAGTCCGACGGGGGAGGGGGGAGAGAGACCCAGTACTTC.

V usage is TRBV5-5 and J usage is TRBJ2-5; TRBD1 or TRBD2 may be the D gene (5 bases each). Matching the DNA end better, TRBJ2-7 makes the J call doubtful. CDR1 and CDR2 from the germline V gene are SGHKS and YYEKEE (reference sequence). The CDR3 totals 13 residues. DNA for the CDR3: TGTGCCAGCAGCACAGGAGGAGGCTACGAGCAGTACTTC. Its translation is CASSTGGGYEQYF.

V gene TRBV15 combines with J gene TRBJ2-7; the D is unclear. The CDR3 is made up of 13 amino acids. The germline V and J ends were trimmed by 8 bases and 5 bases, with 16 bases remaining between them. From germline, CDR1 is LNHNV and CDR2 YYDKDF (reference sequence). The CDR3 DNA is TGTGCCACCCTCCCCCTACGGAACGACGAGCAGTACTTC. Protein product: CATLPLRNDEQYF.

The chain combines TRBV7-3 with TRBJ2-1; 12 bases are shared with TRBD2. With 4 bases clipped from V and 0 bases from J, the junction kept 4 bases outside the gene matches. This CDR3 region has 17 residues. In germline, CDR1 is SGHTA, CDR2 FQGTGA. The CDR3, as DNA: TGTGCCAGCAGCTCCGGACTAGCGGGAAGCTCCTACAATGAGCAGTTCTTC. Residues: CASSSGLAGSSYNEQFF.

The rearrangement joins TRBV6-6 to TRBJ2-2; maybe TRBD2 (7 bases). Germline V gives CDR1 MNHNY, CDR2 SVGAGI (reference sequence). The CDR3 loop spans 14 amino acids. Trimming removed 2 bases at V and 5 bases at J, with 9 bases between. The chain's CDR3 is CASSYRGGTGELFF. Written as DNA, the CDR3 is TGTGCCAGCAGTTACAGGGGGGGAACCGGGGAGCTGTTTTTT.

The rearrangement joins TRBV19 to TRBJ2-3; 8 bases match TRBD1. With V trimmed by 6 bases and J by 2 bases, 10 bases remained unmatched. Per the germline V gene, CDR1 is LNHDA and CDR2 is SQIVND (reference sequence). This CDR3 contains 16 residues. The CDR3 region is CASRVRGQAFTDTQYF. Here the CDR3 DNA reads TGTGCCAGTAGGGTCAGGGGACAGGCGTTCACAGATACGCAGTATTTT.

This rearrangement joins TRBV7-6 to TRBJ2-5; D is ambiguous. The CDR3 totals 15 residues. The ends were cut back, 4 bases at V and 5 bases at J, with 17 bases in the middle. Germline V gene data show CDR1 as SGHVS and CDR2 as FNYEAQ. The CDR3, as DNA: TGTGCCAGCAGCTACCGAAGGGTGCCTAAGGAGACCCAGTACTTC. The encoded protein is CASSYRRVPKETQYF.

Note on this clone: At one end the junction does not follow the germline gene, possibly because of a read error. The chain is built from TRBV4-1 and TRBJ2-7, with 7 bases aligning to TRBD2. Germline V gives CDR1 MGHRA, CDR2 YSYEKL. The CDR3 is made up of 15 amino acids. The chain's CDR3 is CASSQDIGGAYEQYF. The CDR3 DNA is TGTGCCAGCAGCCAAGACATTGGGGGGGCCTACGAGCAGTACTTC.

The chain uses TRBV9 and TRBJ2-1, with D tentatively TRBD1 (6 bases). V lost 4 bases, J lost 2 bases, and 13 bases lay in between. The CDR3 has 15 amino acids. Germline V CDR1 and CDR2: SGDLS, YYNGEE. CDR3 coding DNA: TGTGCCAGCAGCACGCACAGGGTCCCCTACAATGAGCAGTTCTTC. It encodes CASSTHRVPYNEQFF.

The chain has TRBV5-1 and TRBJ2-2; maybe TRBD1 (7 bases). Trimming took 8 bases from V and 2 from J, leaving 13 bases between them. In germline, CDR1 is SGHRS, CDR2 YFSETQ. The CDR3 is made up of 14 amino acids. Here the CDR3 DNA reads TGCGCCAGTCGACAGGGACTTAACACCGGGGAGCTGTTTTTT. This codes for CASRQGLNTGELFF. The variable domain in full, completed from reference TRBV5-1 and TRBJ2-2, reads KAGVTQTPRYLIKTRGQQVTLSCSPISGHRSVSWYQQTPGQGLQFLFEYFSETQRNKGNFPGRFSGRQFSNSRSEMNVSTLELGDSALYLCASRQGLNTGELFFGEGSRLTVL.

V gene TRBV7-2 combines with J gene TRBJ2-5, with D unclear. CDR3 length: 10 amino acids. Germline assignment: CDR1 SGHTA and CDR2 FQGNSA. Trimming took off 7 bases at V and 5 bases at J, with 5 bases between the two ends. CDR3 residues: CASTRETQYF. Here the CDR3 DNA reads TGTGCCAGCACCCGGGAGACCCAGTACTTC.

This rearrangement joins TRBV29-1 to TRBJ1-3, with 10 nucleotides matching TRBD1. V was pared by 6 bases and J by 0 bases, with 5 bases of the junction left unmatched. This CDR3 has 15 residues. Germline values: CDR1 SQVTM, CDR2 ANQGSEA. The CDR3 reads CSVSGTGVSGNTIYF. The DNA of the CDR3 is TGCAGCGTCTCCGGGACAGGGGTCTCTGGAAACACCATATATTTT.